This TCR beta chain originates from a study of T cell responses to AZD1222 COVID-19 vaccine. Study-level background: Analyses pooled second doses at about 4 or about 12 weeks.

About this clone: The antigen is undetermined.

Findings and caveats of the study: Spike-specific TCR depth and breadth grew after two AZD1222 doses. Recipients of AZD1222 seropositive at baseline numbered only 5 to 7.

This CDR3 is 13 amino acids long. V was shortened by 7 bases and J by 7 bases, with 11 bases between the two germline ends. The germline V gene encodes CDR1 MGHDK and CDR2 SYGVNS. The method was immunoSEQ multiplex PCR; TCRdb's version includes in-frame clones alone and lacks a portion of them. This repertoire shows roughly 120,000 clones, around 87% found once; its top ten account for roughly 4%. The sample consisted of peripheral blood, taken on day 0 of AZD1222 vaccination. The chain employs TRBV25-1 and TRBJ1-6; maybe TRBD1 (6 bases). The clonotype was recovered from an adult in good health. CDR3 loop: CASKDRGNSPLHF. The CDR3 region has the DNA TGTGCCAGCAAGGACAGAGGCAATTCACCCCTCCACTTT.